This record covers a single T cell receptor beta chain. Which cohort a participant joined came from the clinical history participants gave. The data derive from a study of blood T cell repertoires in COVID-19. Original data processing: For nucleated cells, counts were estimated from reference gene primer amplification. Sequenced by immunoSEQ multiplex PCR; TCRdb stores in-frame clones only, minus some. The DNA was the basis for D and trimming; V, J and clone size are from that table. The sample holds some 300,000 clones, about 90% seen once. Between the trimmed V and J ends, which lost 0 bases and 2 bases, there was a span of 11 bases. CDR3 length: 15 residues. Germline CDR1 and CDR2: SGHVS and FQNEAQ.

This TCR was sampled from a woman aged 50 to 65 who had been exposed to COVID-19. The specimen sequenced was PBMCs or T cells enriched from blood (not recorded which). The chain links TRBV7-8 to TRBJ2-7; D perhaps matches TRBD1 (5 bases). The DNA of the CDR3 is TGTGCCAGCAGCTTAGCGCAAGGCAGGGCCTACGAGCAGTACTTC. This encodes CASSLAQGRAYEQYF.